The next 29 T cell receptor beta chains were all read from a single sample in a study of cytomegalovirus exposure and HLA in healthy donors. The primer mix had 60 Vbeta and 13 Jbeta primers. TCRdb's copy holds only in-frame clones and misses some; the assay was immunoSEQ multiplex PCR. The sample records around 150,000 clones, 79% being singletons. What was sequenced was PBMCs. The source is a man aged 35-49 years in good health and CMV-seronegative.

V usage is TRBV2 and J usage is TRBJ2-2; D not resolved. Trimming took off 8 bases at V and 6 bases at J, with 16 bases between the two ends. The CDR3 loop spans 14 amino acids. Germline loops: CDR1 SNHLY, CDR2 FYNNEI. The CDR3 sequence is CASGAALGAGELFF. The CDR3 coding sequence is TGTGCCAGCGGTGCGGCCTTAGGAGCCGGGGAGCTGTTTTTT.

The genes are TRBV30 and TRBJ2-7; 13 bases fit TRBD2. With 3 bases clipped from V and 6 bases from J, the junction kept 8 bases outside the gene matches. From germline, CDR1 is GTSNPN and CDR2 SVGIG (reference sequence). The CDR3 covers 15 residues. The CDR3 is CAWSEELAGGSEQYF. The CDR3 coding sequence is TGTGCCTGGAGCGAAGAACTAGCGGGAGGGAGCGAGCAGTACTTC.

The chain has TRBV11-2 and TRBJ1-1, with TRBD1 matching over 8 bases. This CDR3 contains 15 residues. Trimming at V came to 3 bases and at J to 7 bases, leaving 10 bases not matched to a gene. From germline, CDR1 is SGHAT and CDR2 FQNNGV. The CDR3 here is CASSLGQVPNGEAFF. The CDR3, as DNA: TGTGCCAGCAGCTTGGGACAGGTTCCCAACGGTGAAGCTTTCTTT.

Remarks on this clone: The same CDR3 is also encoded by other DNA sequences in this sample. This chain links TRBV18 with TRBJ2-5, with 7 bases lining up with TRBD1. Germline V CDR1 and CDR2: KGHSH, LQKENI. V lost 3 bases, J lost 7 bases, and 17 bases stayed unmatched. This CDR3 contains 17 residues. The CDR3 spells CASSPRQGLTIPTTQYF. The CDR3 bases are TGTGCCAGCTCACCGCGACAGGGATTGACAATTCCTACGACCCAGTACTTC.

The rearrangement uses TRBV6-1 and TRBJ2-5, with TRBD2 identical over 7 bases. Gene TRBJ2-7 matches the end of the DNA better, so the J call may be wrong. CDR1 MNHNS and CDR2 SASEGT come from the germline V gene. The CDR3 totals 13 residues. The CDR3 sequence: CASSGSGAGEQYF. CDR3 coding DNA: TGTGCCAGCAGTGGAAGCGGGGCGGGCGAGCAGTACTTC.

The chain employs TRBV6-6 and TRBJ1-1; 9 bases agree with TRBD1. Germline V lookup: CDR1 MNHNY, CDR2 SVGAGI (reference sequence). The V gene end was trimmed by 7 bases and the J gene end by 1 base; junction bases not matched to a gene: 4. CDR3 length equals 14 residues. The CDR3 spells CASTGTGSNTEAFF. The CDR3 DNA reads TGTGCCAGCACCGGGACAGGGTCGAACACTGAAGCTTTCTTT.

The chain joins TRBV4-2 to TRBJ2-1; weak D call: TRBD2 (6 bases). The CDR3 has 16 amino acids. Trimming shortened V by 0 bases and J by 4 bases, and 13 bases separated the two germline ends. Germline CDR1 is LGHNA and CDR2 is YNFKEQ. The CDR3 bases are TGTGCCAGCAGCCAAGAAGGCAGGACTAAGTACAATGAGCAGTTCTTC. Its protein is CASSQEGRTKYNEQFF.

The CDR3 bases are TGCAGCGTGACTCCAGGGAACAATGAGCAGTTCTTC. Residues: CSVTPGNNEQFF. This chain joins TRBV29-1 and TRBJ2-1, with a weak D call TRBD1 (5 bases). This CDR3 contains 12 residues. Trimming cost V 6 bases and J 5 bases, with 11 bases left between them. From germline, CDR1 is SQVTM and CDR2 ANQGSEA.

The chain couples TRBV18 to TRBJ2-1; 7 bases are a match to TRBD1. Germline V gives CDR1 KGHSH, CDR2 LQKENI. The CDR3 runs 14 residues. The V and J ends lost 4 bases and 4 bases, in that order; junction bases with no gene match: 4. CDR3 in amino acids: CASSLRDSYNEQFF. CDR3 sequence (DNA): TGTGCCAGCTCACTCCGGGACAGTTACAATGAGCAGTTCTTC.

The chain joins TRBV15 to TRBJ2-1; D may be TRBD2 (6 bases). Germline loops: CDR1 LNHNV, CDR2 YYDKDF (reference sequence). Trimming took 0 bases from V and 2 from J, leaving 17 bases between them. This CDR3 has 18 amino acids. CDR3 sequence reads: CATSRDSWAGPTYNEQFF. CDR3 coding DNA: TGTGCCACCAGCAGAGATTCTTGGGCGGGACCGACCTACAATGAGCAGTTCTTC.

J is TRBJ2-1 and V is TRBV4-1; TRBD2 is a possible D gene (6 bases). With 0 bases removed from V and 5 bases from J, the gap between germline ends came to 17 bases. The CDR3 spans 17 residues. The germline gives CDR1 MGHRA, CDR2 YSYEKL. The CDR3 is CASSQDRGRLQNNEQFF. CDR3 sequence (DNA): TGCGCCAGCAGCCAAGATCGGGGGAGACTACAGAACAATGAGCAGTTCTTC.

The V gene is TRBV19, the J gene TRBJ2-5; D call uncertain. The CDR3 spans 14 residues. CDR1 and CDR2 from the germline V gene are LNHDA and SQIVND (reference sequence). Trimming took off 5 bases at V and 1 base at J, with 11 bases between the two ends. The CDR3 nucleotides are TGTGCCAGTAGTTCGGGTACCGTCCAAGAGACCCAGTACTTC. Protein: CASSSGTVQETQYF.

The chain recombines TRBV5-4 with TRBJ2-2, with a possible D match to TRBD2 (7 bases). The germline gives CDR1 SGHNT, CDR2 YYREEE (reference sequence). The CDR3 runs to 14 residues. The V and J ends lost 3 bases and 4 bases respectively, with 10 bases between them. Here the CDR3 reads CASSWEGGTGELFF. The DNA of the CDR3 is TGTGCCAGCAGCTGGGAGGGGGGCACCGGGGAGCTGTTTTTT.

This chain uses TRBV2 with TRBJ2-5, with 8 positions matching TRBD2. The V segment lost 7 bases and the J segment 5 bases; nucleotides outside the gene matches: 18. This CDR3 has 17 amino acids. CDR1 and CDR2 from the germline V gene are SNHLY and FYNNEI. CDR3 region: CASNFLGGRLRGETQYF. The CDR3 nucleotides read TGTGCCAGCAATTTTTTGGGCGGGAGGCTCCGTGGGGAGACCCAGTACTTC.

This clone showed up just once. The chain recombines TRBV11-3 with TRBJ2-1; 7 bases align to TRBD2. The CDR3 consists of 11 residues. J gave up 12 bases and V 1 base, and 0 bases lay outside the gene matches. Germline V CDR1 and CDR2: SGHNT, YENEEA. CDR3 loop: CASSLAGGQFF. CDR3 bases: TGTGCCAGCAGCTTAGCGGGAGGGCAGTTCTTC.

In nucleotides, the CDR3 is TGCAGTGTCGGGAGGGGCGATGGCTACACCTTC. Its translation is CSVGRGDGYTF. This rearrangement joins TRBV20-1 to TRBJ1-2, with a possible D match to TRBD1 (5 bases). The V end was cut by 7 bases, the J end by 6 bases, with 12 bases between. CDR1 is DFQATT, CDR2 SNEGSKA, per germline (reference sequence). The length of the CDR3 is 11 residues.

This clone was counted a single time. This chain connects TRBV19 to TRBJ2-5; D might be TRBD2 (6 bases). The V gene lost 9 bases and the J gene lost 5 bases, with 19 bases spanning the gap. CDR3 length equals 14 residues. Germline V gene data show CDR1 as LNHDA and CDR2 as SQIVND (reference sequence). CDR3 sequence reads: CASSTWGRGETQYF. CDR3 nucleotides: TGTGCCAGCTCTACGTGGGGCCGGGGGGAGACCCAGTACTTC.

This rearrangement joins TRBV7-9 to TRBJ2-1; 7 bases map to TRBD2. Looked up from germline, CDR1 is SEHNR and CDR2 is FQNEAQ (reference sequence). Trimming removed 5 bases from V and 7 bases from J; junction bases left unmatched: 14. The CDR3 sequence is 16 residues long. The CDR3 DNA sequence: TGTGCCAGCAGCCTCCTCGGGGCGGGAGCGGCGAATGAGCAGTTCTTC. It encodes CASSLLGAGAANEQFF.

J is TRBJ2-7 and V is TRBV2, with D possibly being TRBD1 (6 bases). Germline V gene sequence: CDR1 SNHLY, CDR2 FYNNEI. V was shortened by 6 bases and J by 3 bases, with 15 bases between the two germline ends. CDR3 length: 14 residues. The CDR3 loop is CASRKGERGYEQYF. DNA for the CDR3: TGTGCCAGCAGAAAGGGGGAAAGGGGCTACGAGCAGTACTTC.

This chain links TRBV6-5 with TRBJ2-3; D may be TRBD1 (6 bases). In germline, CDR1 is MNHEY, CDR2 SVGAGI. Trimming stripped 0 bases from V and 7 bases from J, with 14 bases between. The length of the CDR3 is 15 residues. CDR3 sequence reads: CASSYSSGWGHTQYF. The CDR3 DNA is TGTGCCAGCAGTTACTCAAGTGGTTGGGGGCATACGCAGTATTTT.

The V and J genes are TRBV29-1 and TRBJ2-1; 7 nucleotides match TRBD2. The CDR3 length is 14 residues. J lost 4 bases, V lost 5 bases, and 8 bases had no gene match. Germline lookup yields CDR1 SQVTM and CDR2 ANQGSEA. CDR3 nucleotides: TGCAGCGTTTATGGACTAGTGGATTACAATGAGCAGTTCTTC. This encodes CSVYGLVDYNEQFF.

CDR3 DNA sequence: TGCGCCAGCACACCCACCGGACAGGGGAGGAACATTCAGTACTTC. It yields the protein CASTPTGQGRNIQYF. The chain couples TRBV5-1 to TRBJ2-4, with 9 bases aligning to TRBD1. This CDR3 has 15 amino acids. CDR1 is SGHRS and CDR2 is YFSETQ in the germline V gene. Trimming took 6 bases from V and 7 from J; bases not matched to a gene: 11.

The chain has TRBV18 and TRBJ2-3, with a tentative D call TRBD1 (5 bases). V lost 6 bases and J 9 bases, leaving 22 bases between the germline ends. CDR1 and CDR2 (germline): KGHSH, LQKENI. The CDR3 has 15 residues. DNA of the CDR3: TGTGCCAGCTCCTACGGAGTGGGGCCGATGAGGACGCAGTATTTT. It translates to CASSYGVGPMRTQYF.

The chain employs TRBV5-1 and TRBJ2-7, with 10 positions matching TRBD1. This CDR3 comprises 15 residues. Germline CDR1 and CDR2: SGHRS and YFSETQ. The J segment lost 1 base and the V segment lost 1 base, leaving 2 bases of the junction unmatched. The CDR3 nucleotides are TGCGCCAGCAGCTTGTTGGGACAGGGGTCCTACGAGCAGTACTTC. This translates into CASSLLGQGSYEQYF.

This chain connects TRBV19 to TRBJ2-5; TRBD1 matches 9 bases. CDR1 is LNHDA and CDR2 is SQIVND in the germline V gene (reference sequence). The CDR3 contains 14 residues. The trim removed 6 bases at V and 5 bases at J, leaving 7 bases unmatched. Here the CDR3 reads CASRARTGVETQYF. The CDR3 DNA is TGTGCCAGTAGGGCCCGGACAGGGGTGGAGACCCAGTACTTC.

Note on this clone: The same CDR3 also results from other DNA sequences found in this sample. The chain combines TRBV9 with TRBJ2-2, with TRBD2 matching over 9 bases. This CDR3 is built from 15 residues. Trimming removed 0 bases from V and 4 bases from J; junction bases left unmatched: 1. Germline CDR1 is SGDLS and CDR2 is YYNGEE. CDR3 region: CASSVGLAATGELFF. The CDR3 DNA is TGTGCCAGCAGCGTAGGACTAGCGGCCACCGGGGAGCTGTTTTTT.

This CDR3 reads CASSIRQGTEAFF. The DNA of the CDR3 is TGCGCCAGCAGCATTAGACAGGGCACTGAAGCTTTCTTT. The chain joins TRBV5-1 to TRBJ1-1, with 7 bases lining up with TRBD1. Per the germline V gene, CDR1 is SGHRS and CDR2 is YFSETQ. There are 13 residues in the CDR3. J gave up 4 bases and V 4 bases, and 4 bases lay outside the gene matches.

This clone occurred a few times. CDR3: CASSDLAGGLEQYF. The CDR3 coding sequence is TGTGCCAGCAGTGACCTAGCGGGCGGACTAGAGCAGTACTTC. The chain carries TRBV6-1 and TRBJ2-7; 8 positions agree with TRBD2. Germline values: CDR1 MNHNS, CDR2 SASEGT. J gave up 7 bases and V 3 bases, and 8 bases lay outside the gene matches. The CDR3 runs to 14 residues.

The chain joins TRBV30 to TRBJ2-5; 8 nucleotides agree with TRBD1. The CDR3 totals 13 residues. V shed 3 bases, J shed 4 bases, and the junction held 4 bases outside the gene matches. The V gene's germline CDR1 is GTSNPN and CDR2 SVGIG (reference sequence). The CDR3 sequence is CAWRNRGTETQYF. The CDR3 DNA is TGTGCCTGGAGGAACAGGGGGACAGAGACCCAGTACTTC.